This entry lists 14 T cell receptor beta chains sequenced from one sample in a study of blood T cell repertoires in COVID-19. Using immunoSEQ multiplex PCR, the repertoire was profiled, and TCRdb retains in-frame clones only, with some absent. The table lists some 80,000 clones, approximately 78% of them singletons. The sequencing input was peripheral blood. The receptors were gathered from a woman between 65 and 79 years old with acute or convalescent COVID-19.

The CDR3 sequence is CATRARGGPDTQYF. CDR3 nucleotide sequence: TGTGCCACCAGGGCTCGGGGGGGGCCAGATACGCAGTATTTT. The chain joins TRBV24-1 to TRBJ2-3; TRBD2 agrees at 8 bases. The V gene end was trimmed by 7 bases and the J gene end by 4 bases; junction bases not matched to a gene: 6. The CDR3 has 14 residues. CDR1 is KGHDR, CDR2 SFDVKD, per germline.

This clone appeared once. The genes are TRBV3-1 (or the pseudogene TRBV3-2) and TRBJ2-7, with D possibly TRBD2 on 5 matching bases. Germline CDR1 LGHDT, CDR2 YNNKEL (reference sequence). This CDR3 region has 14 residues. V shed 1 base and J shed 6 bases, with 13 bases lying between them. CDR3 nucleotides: TGTGCCAGCAGCCAAGCCCATGGAGGCTCCGAGCAGTACTTC. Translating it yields CASSQAHGGSEQYF.

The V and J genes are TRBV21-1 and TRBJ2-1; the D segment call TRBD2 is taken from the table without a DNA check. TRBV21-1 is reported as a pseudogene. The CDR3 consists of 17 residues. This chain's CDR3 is CASTKAGGKVIYNEQFF. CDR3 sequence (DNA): TGTGCCAGCACCAAAGCGGGAGGGAAGGTGATATACAATGAGCAGTTCTTC.

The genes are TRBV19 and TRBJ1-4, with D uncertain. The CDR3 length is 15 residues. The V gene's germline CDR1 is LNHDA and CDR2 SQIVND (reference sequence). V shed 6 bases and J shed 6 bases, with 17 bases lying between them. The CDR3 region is CASSPREFRDEKLFF. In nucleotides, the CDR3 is TGTGCCAGTAGCCCCCGGGAATTTCGGGATGAAAAACTGTTTTTT.

DNA of the CDR3: TGTGCCTGGAGCCCTCGTGGGACAGGATATTACGAGCAGTACTTC. This sequence encodes CAWSPRGTGYYEQYF. V is TRBV30 and J is TRBJ2-7, with TRBD1 identical over 8 bases. Germline V gene data show CDR1 as GTSNPN and CDR2 as SVGIG (reference sequence). Germline trimming cut 3 bases from V and 4 bases from J; bases unmatched to any gene: 11. The CDR3 consists of 15 residues.

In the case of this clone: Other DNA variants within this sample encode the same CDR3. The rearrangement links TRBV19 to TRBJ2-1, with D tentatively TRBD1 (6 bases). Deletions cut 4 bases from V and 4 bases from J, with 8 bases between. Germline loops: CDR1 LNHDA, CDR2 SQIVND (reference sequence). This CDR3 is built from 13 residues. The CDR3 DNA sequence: TGTGCCAGTAGTAGGACAGCGTACAATGAGCAGTTCTTC. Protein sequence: CASSRTAYNEQFF.

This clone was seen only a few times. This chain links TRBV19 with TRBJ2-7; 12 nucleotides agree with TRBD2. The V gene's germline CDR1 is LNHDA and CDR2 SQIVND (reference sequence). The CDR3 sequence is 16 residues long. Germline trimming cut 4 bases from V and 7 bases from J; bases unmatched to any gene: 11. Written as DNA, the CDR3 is TGTGCCAGTAGTACCCCCGGACTAGCGGGAACCGGGGAGCAGTACTTC. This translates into CASSTPGLAGTGEQYF.

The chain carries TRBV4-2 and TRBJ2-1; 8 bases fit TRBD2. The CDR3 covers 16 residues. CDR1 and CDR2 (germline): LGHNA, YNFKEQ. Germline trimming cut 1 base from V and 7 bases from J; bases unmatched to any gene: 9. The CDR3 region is CASSQVGAGVYNEQFF. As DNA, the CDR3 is TGTGCCAGCAGCCAAGTCGGAGCGGGAGTTTATAATGAGCAGTTCTTC.

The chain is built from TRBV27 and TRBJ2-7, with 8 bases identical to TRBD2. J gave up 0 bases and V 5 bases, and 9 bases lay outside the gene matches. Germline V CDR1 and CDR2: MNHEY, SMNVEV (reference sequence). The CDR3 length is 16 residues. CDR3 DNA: TGTGCCAGCAGTCCAGGACTAGCCTACAGCTCCTACGAGCAGTACTTC. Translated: CASSPGLAYSSYEQYF.

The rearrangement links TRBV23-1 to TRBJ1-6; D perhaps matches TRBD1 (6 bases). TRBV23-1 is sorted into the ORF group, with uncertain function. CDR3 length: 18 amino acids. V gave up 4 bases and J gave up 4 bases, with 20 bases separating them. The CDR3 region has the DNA TGCGCCAGCAGTCGAACTCCCCCCGGGGACACTTATAATTCACCCCTCCACTTT. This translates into CASSRTPPGDTYNSPLHF.

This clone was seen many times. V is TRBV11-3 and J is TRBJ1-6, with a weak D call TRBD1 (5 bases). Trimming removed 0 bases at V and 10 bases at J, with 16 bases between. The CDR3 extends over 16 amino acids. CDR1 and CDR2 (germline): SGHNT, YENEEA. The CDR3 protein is CASSLERTQCYSPLHF. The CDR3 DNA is TGTGCCAGCAGCTTAGAGCGGACACAGTGCTACTCACCCCTCCACTTT.

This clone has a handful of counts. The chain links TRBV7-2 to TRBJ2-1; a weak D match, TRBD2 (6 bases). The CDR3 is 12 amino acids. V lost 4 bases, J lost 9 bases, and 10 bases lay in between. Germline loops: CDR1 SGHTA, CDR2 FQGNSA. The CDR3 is CASSSPGGEQFF. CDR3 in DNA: TGTGCCAGCAGCTCCCCCGGGGGTGAGCAGTTCTTC. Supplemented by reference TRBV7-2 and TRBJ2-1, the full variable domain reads GAGVSQSPSNKVTEKGKDVELRCDPISGHTALYWYRQSLGQGLEFLIYFQGNSAPDKSGLPSDRFSAERTGGSVSTLTIQRTQQEDSAVYLCASSSPGGEQFFGPGTRLTVL.

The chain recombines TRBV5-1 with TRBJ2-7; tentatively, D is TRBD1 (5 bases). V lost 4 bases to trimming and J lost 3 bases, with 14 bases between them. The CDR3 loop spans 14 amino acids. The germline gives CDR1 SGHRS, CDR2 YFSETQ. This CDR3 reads CASSGQGGRYEQYF. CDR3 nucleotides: TGCGCCAGCAGCGGCCAGGGCGGACGCTACGAGCAGTACTTC.

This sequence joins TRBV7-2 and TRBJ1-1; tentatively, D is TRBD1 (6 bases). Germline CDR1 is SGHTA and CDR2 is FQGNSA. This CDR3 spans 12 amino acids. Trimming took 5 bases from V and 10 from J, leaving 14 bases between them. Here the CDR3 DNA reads TGTGCCAGCAGCACCGGGACAAAGAGAGCTTTCTTT. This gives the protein CASSTGTKRAFF.